The entry below describes one TCR beta chain. The TCR beta CDR3 regions underwent amplification using RNA transcripts as the source. An initial round of RT-PCR targeting the TCR CDR3 relied on the HTBI primer set. TCRdb redid the calling of the multiplex PCR reads with MiXCR, one entry per CDR3 protein. In the table there are roughly 840,000 distinct CDR3 sequences, about 38% of which are singletons. No ophthalmopathy progression within 18 months constituted stable Graves' hyperthyroidism. Out of over 7.5 ml of fresh peripheral blood came the PBMCs. The source of the sample is a study of T cells in Graves' hyperthyroidism and ophthalmopathy. The CDR3 length is 14 residues. V lost 1 base to trimming and J lost 0 bases, with 7 bases between them. Looked up from germline, CDR1 is MGHRA and CDR2 is YSYEKL.

The sequenced material came from blood. V usage is TRBV4-1 and J usage is TRBJ2-7, with D possibly TRBD1 on 5 matching bases. This sequence originates from a man between 18 and 35 years old with Graves' hyperthyroidism. The CDR3 nucleotides are TGCGCCAGCAGCCAAGTAAGGGGCTCCTACGAGCAGTACTTC. This gives the protein CASSQVRGSYEQYF.